The clone carrying this TCR beta chain has ten or more counts. Its antigen is not known. Unique molecular identifiers were built into the TCRbeta library. TCRdb reanalysed the PCR reads using MiXCR and keeps one entry per CDR3 protein. The sample has 600,000 to 700,000 distinct CDR3 sequences, about an eighth seen once; the top ten hold 0.79%. This entry comes from a study of T-cell reconstitution after alpha-beta-depleted transplantation in children. Per the germline V gene, CDR1 is MNHEY and CDR2 is SVGAGI. The CDR3 covers 15 residues. The ends lost 6 bases at V and 1 base at J; junction bases unmatched: 9. Study results and limitations: It was reported that alpha-beta T cells came from several hundred expanded graft clones (about two months after transplant). Surviving recipient T cells and thymic progenitors produced the high day-60 TCRbeta diversity seen in some patients. Fresh T-cell production supplied most of the T-cell counts and diversity seen one year after transplant.

This chain uses TRBV6-5 with TRBJ2-7; 7 bases map to TRBD1. The receptor's source is a girl aged 2-10 years with congenital amegakaryocytic thrombocytopenia, due to receive a stem cell transplant. This material consisted of PBMCs, taken before TCRalphabeta/CD19-depleted stem cell transplant. The chain's CDR3 is CASSADWDSSYEQYF. CDR3 sequence (DNA): TGTGCCAGCAGCGCAGACTGGGACAGTTCCTACGAGCAGTACTTC.